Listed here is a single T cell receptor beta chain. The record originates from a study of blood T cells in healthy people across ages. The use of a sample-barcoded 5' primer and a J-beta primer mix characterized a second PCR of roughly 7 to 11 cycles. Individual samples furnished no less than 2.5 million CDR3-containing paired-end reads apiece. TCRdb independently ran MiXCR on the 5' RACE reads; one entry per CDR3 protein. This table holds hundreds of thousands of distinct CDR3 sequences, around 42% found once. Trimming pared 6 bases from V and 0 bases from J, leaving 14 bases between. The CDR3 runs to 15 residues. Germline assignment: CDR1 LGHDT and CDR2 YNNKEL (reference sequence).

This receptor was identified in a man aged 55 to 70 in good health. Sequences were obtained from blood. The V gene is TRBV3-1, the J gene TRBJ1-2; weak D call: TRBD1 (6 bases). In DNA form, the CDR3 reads TGTGCCAGCAGTCCTCGGGACAAGGCTAACTATGGCTACACCTTC. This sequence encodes CASSPRDKANYGYTF.